This T cell receptor (beta chain) was sequenced in a study of T-cell reconstitution after alpha-beta-depleted transplantation in children. There are many counts of this clonotype. Germline V gene sequence: CDR1 MDHEN, CDR2 SYDVKM. Trimming removed 6 bases at V and 1 base at J, with 12 bases between. The CDR3 totals 14 residues. TCRbeta library preparation incorporated unique molecular identifiers. TCRdb fed the PCR reads into MiXCR, producing one record per CDR3 protein. The sample includes about 360,000 distinct CDR3 sequences, approximately 12% of them seen just once. This sequence originates from a human donor who donated a stem cell graft to a child with Fanconi anemia. This specimen was PBMCs, taken from the stem cell graft. The chain recombines TRBV28 with TRBJ1-2; D ambiguous. DNA for the CDR3: TGTGCCAGCAGGCCTCCGACGGATAACTATGGCTACACCTTC. Translation gives CASRPPTDNYGYTF.